These 2 T cell receptor beta chains were sequenced from one sample in a study of B cell selection in AIRE deficiency. Sequencing used immunoSEQ multiplex PCR; TCRdb keeps in-frame clones, though not all of them. The table has roughly 24,000 clones, about 96% seen once; the top ten hold less than 0.2%. The sorted conventional CD4 T cells were gated as CD4+CD127+. The sequenced sample consisted of CD4+CD127+ conventional T cells sorted from PBMCs. The receptor source for this set is a human donor in good health.

The chain combines TRBV2 with TRBJ2-1, with TRBD1 matching 8 bases. This CDR3 spans 12 amino acids. V was clipped by 5 bases and J by 9 bases; unmatched bases: 3. The germline V gene has CDR1 SNHLY and CDR2 FYNNEI. CDR3 DNA: TGTGCCAGCAGTAGGACAGGGTTTGAGCAGTTCTTC. Its protein is CASSRTGFEQFF.

V gene TRBV5-1 combines with J gene TRBJ1-1, with a possible D match to TRBD1 (5 bases). Deletions cut 0 bases from V and 1 base from J, with 13 bases between. CDR1 is SGHRS, CDR2 YFSETQ, per germline. The CDR3 sequence is 16 residues long. Here the CDR3 DNA reads TGCGCCAGCAGCTTGGTGGCAGGGCGGGAGAACACTGAAGCTTTCTTT. Translated, it gives CASSLVAGRENTEAFF.